Below, 24 T cell receptor beta chains from the same sample are listed, as sequenced in a study of a mutant IDH1 vaccine in newly diagnosed glioma. Sequencing used immunoSEQ multiplex PCR; TCRdb keeps in-frame clones, though not all of them. The table has tens of thousands of clones, about four fifths seen once; the top ten hold roughly 4%. These receptors' targets are unknown. Stated time point: week 47, end of study. Doses of 300 ug of mutant IDH1 20-mer peptide were given with topical imiquimod. The sequencing here drew on PBMCs, taken from a glioma patient whose treatment included an IDH1 peptide vaccine. The origin of the receptors is a man aged 30 to 39 with glioma.

The gene calls are TRBV4-1 and TRBJ2-5; D not certain. CDR3 length equals 13 residues. Trimming took off 0 bases at V and 4 bases at J, with 6 bases between the two ends. Per the germline V gene, CDR1 is MGHRA and CDR2 is YSYEKL. The CDR3 region is CASSQEWGETQYF. Written as DNA, the CDR3 is TGCGCCAGCAGCCAAGAATGGGGAGAGACCCAGTACTTC.

The V gene is TRBV28, the J gene TRBJ1-2; no clear D gene. The germline V gene has CDR1 MDHEN and CDR2 SYDVKM. The CDR3 loop spans 15 amino acids. V lost 6 bases to trimming and J lost 4 bases, with 18 bases between them. CDR3 nucleotide sequence: TGTGCCAGCAGGTATAGGGCCCCCCCTCCCTATGGCTACACCTTC. This encodes CASRYRAPPPYGYTF.

This clone appeared a single time. The J gene is TRBJ2-2, the V gene TRBV27; possible D gene TRBD1, 6 bases. The germline V and J ends were trimmed by 5 bases and 5 bases, with 12 bases remaining between them. This CDR3 has 14 residues. Germline CDR1 and CDR2: MNHEY and SMNVEV (reference sequence). This chain's CDR3 is CASSPLTGTGELFF. Written as DNA, the CDR3 is TGTGCCAGCAGTCCATTAACAGGGACCGGGGAGCTGTTTTTT.

The chain couples TRBV5-1 to TRBJ2-1; 13 bases match TRBD2. CDR3 length equals 18 residues. Trimming cost V 7 bases and J 4 bases; bases outside gene matches: 14. The germline V gene encodes CDR1 SGHRS and CDR2 YFSETQ. The CDR3 is CASHPTSGGPKLYNEQFF. DNA of the CDR3: TGCGCCAGCCACCCGACTAGCGGGGGGCCTAAATTATACAATGAGCAGTTCTTC.

The CDR3 DNA follows: TGTGCCAGCAGTTACACCGCGGACCCCAAGATTTACGAGCAGTACTTC. The encoded protein is CASSYTADPKIYEQYF. This chain links TRBV6-5 with TRBJ2-7; D is undetermined. Trimming left V 2 bases short and J 4 bases short, with 18 bases between. This CDR3 is built from 16 residues. Germline V gene sequence: CDR1 MNHEY, CDR2 SVGAGI.

V usage is TRBV18 and J usage is TRBJ1-6, with D perhaps matching TRBD1 (6 bases). CDR1 and CDR2 (germline): KGHSH, LQKENI. The V end lost 6 bases, the J end lost 3 bases, and 9 bases lay between the germline ends. This CDR3 contains 14 residues. CDR3 sequence: CASSLDSYNSPLHF. The CDR3 nucleotides are TGTGCCAGCTCCCTGGACAGCTATAATTCACCCCTCCACTTT. The full variable domain, with the rest looked up from reference TRBV18 and TRBJ1-6, is NAGVMQNPRHLVRRRGQEARLRCSPMKGHSHVYWYRQLPEEGLKFMVYLQKENIIDESGMPKERFSAEFPKEGPSILRIQQVVRGDSAAYFCASSLDSYNSPLHFGNGTRLTVT.

CDR3 loop: CASSESEYQETQYF. CDR3 nucleotides: TGCGCCAGCAGTGAGTCAGAGTACCAAGAGACCCAGTACTTC. This rearrangement joins TRBV10-1 to TRBJ2-5; D gene unclear. This CDR3 is built from 14 residues. The germline V gene encodes CDR1 WNHNN and CDR2 SYGVQD (reference sequence). Trimming shortened V by 0 bases and J by 0 bases, and 5 bases separated the two germline ends.

The chain is built from TRBV9 and TRBJ1-3, with 9 bases matching TRBD1. V dropped 3 bases and J dropped 0; count of bases not matched to a gene: 13. There are 19 residues in the CDR3. Germline V gene lookup returns CDR1 SGDLS and CDR2 YYNGEE. The DNA for the CDR3 is TGTGCCAGCAGCGAGGGACAGGGACTAAGGCGCCGCTCTGGAAACACCATATATTTT. Protein: CASSEGQGLRRRSGNTIYF.

The J gene is TRBJ2-1, the V gene TRBV7-9, with 15 bases identical to TRBD2. The germline V gene encodes CDR1 SEHNR and CDR2 FQNEAQ (reference sequence). The junction had 5 bases not matched to a gene; V was cut back by 4 bases and J by 4 bases. CDR3 size: 17 residues. The CDR3 loop is CASSSRTSGGVYNEQFF. CDR3 coding DNA: TGTGCCAGCAGCTCCAGGACTAGCGGGGGGGTATACAATGAGCAGTTCTTC.

The chain has TRBV6-6 and TRBJ2-7; D gene unclear. The V gene's germline CDR1 is MNHNY and CDR2 SVGAGI (reference sequence). V lost 5 bases to trimming and J lost 2 bases, with 16 bases between them. The CDR3 contains 15 residues. Written as DNA, the CDR3 is TGTGCCAGCAGTGCGCGTTCCTACCCCACCTACGAGCAGTACTTC. Amino acid sequence: CASSARSYPTYEQYF.

The chain uses TRBV10-3 and TRBJ2-7; 10 nucleotides agree with TRBD2. This CDR3 is built from 16 residues. The junction had 4 bases not matched to a gene; V was cut back by 0 bases and J by 2 bases. Germline V gene lookup returns CDR1 ENHRY and CDR2 SYGVKD. This chain's CDR3 is CAISESLAGKTYEQYF. CDR3 coding DNA: TGTGCCATCAGTGAGTCACTAGCGGGAAAAACCTACGAGCAGTACTTC.

This chain uses TRBV5-1 with TRBJ2-3; D possibly corresponds to TRBD1 (6 bases). Trimming shortened V by 4 bases and J by 4 bases, and 16 bases separated the two germline ends. In germline, CDR1 is SGHRS, CDR2 YFSETQ. The CDR3 covers 15 residues. In DNA form, the CDR3 reads TGCGCCAGCAGCACTAACACGAGACAGGCAGATACGCAGTATTTT. It specifies CASSTNTRQADTQYF. Drawing the rest from reference TRBV5-1 and TRBJ2-3, the complete variable domain is KAGVTQTPRYLIKTRGQQVTLSCSPISGHRSVSWYQQTPGQGLQFLFEYFSETQRNKGNFPGRFSGRQFSNSRSEMNVSTLELGDSALYLCASSTNTRQADTQYFGPGTRLTVL.

This clone was seen only a few times. The rearrangement joins TRBV19 to TRBJ2-2; D is unclear. The V and J ends lost 8 bases and 1 base respectively, with 5 bases between them. This CDR3 is 12 amino acids long. The V gene's germline CDR1 is LNHDA and CDR2 SQIVND (reference sequence). DNA of the CDR3: TGTGCCAGTCCAGGGAACACCGGGGAGCTGTTTTTT. Its translation is CASPGNTGELFF.

This rearrangement joins TRBV4-2 to TRBJ1-5; the D is unclear. The germline CDR1 and CDR2 sequences are LGHNA and YNFKEQ. The CDR3 loop spans 14 amino acids. V was shortened by 4 bases and J by 8 bases, with 15 bases between the two germline ends. The CDR3 nucleotides are TGTGCCAGCAGCCCCTCGACGGAAACCAAGCCCCAGCATTTT. This codes for CASSPSTETKPQHF.

This sequence joins TRBV5-1 and TRBJ1-1, with 8 nucleotides matching TRBD1. The CDR3 length is 14 residues. In germline, CDR1 is SGHRS, CDR2 YFSETQ. Trimming took 3 bases from V and 3 from J; bases not matched to a gene: 4. In nucleotides, the CDR3 is TGCGCCAGCAGCTCGACAGGGGTTGACACTGAAGCTTTCTTT. Amino acid sequence: CASSSTGVDTEAFF.

This chain uses TRBV9 with TRBJ1-1; D is undetermined. The V end lost 1 base, the J end lost 0 bases, and 10 bases lay between the germline ends. This CDR3 contains 15 residues. CDR1 SGDLS and CDR2 YYNGEE come from the germline V gene. For the CDR3, the DNA is TGTGCCAGCAGCGTACAGAACACCCTGAACACTGAAGCTTTCTTT. This translates into CASSVQNTLNTEAFF.

The rearrangement uses TRBV29-1 and TRBJ1-2; TRBD1 aligns across 7 bases. Germline CDR1 and CDR2: SQVTM and ANQGSEA. J was trimmed by 7 bases and V by 8 bases; bases with no gene match: 13. The CDR3 loop spans 13 amino acids. CDR3 bases: TGCAGCTTCGACGATCAGGGGGTGGGTGGCTACACCTTC. Translated, it gives CSFDDQGVGGYTF.

This rearrangement joins TRBV4-1 to TRBJ2-7, with D unclear. The CDR3 sequence is 12 residues long. V was trimmed by 1 base and J by 4 bases, leaving 5 bases between them. Germline CDR1 MGHRA, CDR2 YSYEKL. The CDR3 reads CASSQAWYEQYF. The CDR3 DNA reads as TGCGCCAGCAGCCAAGCATGGTACGAGCAGTACTTC.

The chain uses TRBV5-4 and TRBJ2-1, with 10 nucleotides matching TRBD2. The CDR3 loop spans 15 amino acids. The V and J ends lost 2 bases and 5 bases, in that order; junction bases with no gene match: 4. In germline, CDR1 is SGHNT, CDR2 YYREEE (reference sequence). CDR3 nucleotides: TGTGCCAGCAGCTTAGCGGGGGGGTATAACAATGAGCAGTTCTTC. Its translation: CASSLAGGYNNEQFF.

Concerning this clone itself: Distinct nucleotide sequences in the sample also encode this CDR3. The chain combines TRBV30 with TRBJ1-2; D remains ambiguous. This CDR3 spans 11 amino acids. CDR1 and CDR2 (germline): GTSNPN, SVGIG (reference sequence). V was clipped by 3 bases and J by 2 bases, with 4 bases between them. The CDR3 reads CAWRENYGYTF. The DNA of the CDR3 is TGTGCCTGGAGGGAGAACTATGGCTACACCTTC.

This clone was recorded a few times. The rearrangement links TRBV5-1 to TRBJ1-1; weak D call: TRBD1 (5 bases). The CDR3 spans 15 residues. Germline assignment: CDR1 SGHRS and CDR2 YFSETQ. V lost 6 bases and J lost 10, with 25 bases in between. CDR3 amino acids: CASKQSRDPGWRAFF. The CDR3 DNA reads TGCGCCAGCAAACAATCCCGGGACCCAGGTTGGAGAGCTTTCTTT.

This chain connects TRBV5-1 to TRBJ1-2, with a possible D match to TRBD1 (6 bases). V gave up 1 base and J gave up 6 bases, with 16 bases separating them. The CDR3 is 15 amino acids. Germline V gene lookup returns CDR1 SGHRS and CDR2 YFSETQ. CDR3 DNA sequence: TGCGCCAGCAGCTTGACAAGGGGGACGGACCATGGCTACACCTTC. Amino acid sequence: CASSLTRGTDHGYTF.

This chain joins TRBV2 and TRBJ1-4, with TRBD1 as a possible D gene (5 bases). This CDR3 has 13 amino acids. CDR1 is SNHLY, CDR2 FYNNEI, per germline. V was pared by 6 bases and J by 8 bases, with 13 bases between. This CDR3 reads CASRPPGGEKLFF. For the CDR3, the DNA is TGTGCCAGCAGGCCTCCGGGGGGGGAAAAACTGTTTTTT.

The chain has TRBV6-5 and TRBJ2-7; no definite D call. This CDR3 is built from 13 residues. V was trimmed by 0 bases and J by 2 bases, leaving 5 bases between them. Germline CDR1 is MNHEY and CDR2 is SVGAGI. Here the CDR3 DNA reads TGTGCCAGCAGTTACTCGAGTACCTACGAGCAGTACTTC. It translates to CASSYSSTYEQYF.